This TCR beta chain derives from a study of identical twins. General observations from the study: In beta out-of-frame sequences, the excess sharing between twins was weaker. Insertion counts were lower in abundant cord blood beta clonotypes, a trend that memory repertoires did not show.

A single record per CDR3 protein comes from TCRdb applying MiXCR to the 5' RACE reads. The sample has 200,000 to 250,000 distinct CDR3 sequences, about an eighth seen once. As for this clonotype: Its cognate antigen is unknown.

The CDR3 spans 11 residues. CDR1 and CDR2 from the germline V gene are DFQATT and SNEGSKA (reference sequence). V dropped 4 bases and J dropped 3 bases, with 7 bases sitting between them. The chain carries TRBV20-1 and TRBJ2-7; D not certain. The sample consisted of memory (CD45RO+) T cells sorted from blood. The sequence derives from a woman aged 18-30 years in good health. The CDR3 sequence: CSATENYEQYF. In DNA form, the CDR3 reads TGCAGTGCTACTGAGAACTACGAGCAGTACTTC.